This passage covers 14 T cell receptor beta chains from one sample sequenced in a study. TCRdb called the 5' RACE reads again in MiXCR, with one record for every CDR3 protein. The data show more than 55,000 distinct CDR3 sequences, approximately 26% seen once. Treg sorting used a CD4+CD25+CD127-/low gate. Sequenced sample: tumor-infiltrating Tregs sorted from the breast tumor. The source of these receptors is a female donor with breast cancer.

This clonotype was observed many times. This chain links TRBV9 with TRBJ2-3, with D tentatively TRBD1 (6 bases). There are 15 residues in the CDR3. Germline V gene lookup returns CDR1 SGDLS and CDR2 YYNGEE. V dropped 3 bases and J dropped 0 bases, with 11 bases sitting between them. CDR3 sequence: CASSATGYSTDTQYF. The CDR3 DNA sequence: TGTGCCAGCAGCGCGACAGGCTATAGCACAGATACGCAGTATTTT.

There are many counts of this clonotype. The rearrangement uses TRBV9 and TRBJ2-6, with a possible D match to TRBD1 (5 bases). The CDR3 runs to 18 residues. Per germline, CDR1 SGDLS and CDR2 YYNGEE. The V end was cut by 4 bases, the J end by 0 bases, with 17 bases between. The CDR3 DNA reads TGTGCCAGCAGCCTTACTCTACAGGCCCGCTCTGGGGCCAACGTCCTGACTTTC. Residues: CASSLTLQARSGANVLTF.

The CDR3 here is CASSQALAGGSNEQFF. The CDR3 DNA reads TGCGCCAGCAGCCAAGCCCTAGCGGGAGGGTCGAATGAGCAGTTCTTC. V gene TRBV4-3 combines with J gene TRBJ2-1; TRBD2 matches at 12 bases. Germline CDR1 LGHNA, CDR2 YSLEER. CDR3 length: 16 amino acids. The trim removed 1 base at V and 7 bases at J, leaving 5 bases unmatched.

This clonotype was counted between two and nine times. This rearrangement joins TRBV12-3 or TRBV12-4 to TRBJ2-7; D remains unclear. V lost 6 bases and J lost 3, with 12 bases in between. The CDR3 spans 13 residues. In DNA, the CDR3 is TGTGCCAGCAGAGACACAGTAGACTACGAGCAGTACTTC. It yields the protein CASRDTVDYEQYF.

This clonotype was seen repeatedly, ten times or more. J is TRBJ2-3 and V is TRBV20-1; 10 bases line up with TRBD2. V trimming: 6 bases; J trimming: 3 bases; junction bases outside the gene matches: 9. The CDR3 is made up of 15 amino acids. CDR1 and CDR2 (germline): DFQATT, SNEGSKA (reference sequence). CDR3 coding DNA: TGCAGTGCCTTCCCACTAGCGGGAATGACAGATACGCAGTATTTT. This translates into CSAFPLAGMTDTQYF.

V is TRBV20-1 and J is TRBJ2-2, with D possibly being TRBD2 (7 bases). Germline V lookup: CDR1 DFQATT, CDR2 SNEGSKA (reference sequence). The CDR3 has 13 amino acids. Trimming left V 5 bases short and J 4 bases short, with 11 bases between. The CDR3: CSAPGGLTGELFF. CDR3 coding DNA: TGCAGTGCTCCCGGGGGGCTCACCGGGGAGCTGTTTTTT.

Many counts were recorded for this clonotype. The chain employs TRBV7-2 and TRBJ2-3; 7 nucleotides agree with TRBD2. Trimming at V came to 2 bases and at J to 4 bases, leaving 9 bases not matched to a gene. Germline assignment: CDR1 SGHTA and CDR2 FQGNSA. The CDR3 spans 16 residues. The CDR3 DNA reads as TGTGCCAGCAGCTTAACCACGGGAGGTGGAGCAGATACGCAGTATTTT. This gives the protein CASSLTTGGGADTQYF. Looking up the rest from reference TRBV7-2 and TRBJ2-3 gives the full variable domain: GAGVSQSPSNKVTEKGKDVELRCDPISGHTALYWYRQSLGQGLEFLIYFQGNSAPDKSGLPSDRFSAERTGGSVSTLTIQRTQQEDSAVYLCASSLTTGGGADTQYFGPGTRLTVL.

The table lists this clonotype with a few counts. The J gene is TRBJ1-2, the V gene TRBV6-1; the match to TRBD1 covers 7 bases. After removal of 7 bases from V and 6 bases from J, the junction contained 8 bases not matched to a gene. The CDR3 runs 13 residues. Germline CDR1 MNHNS, CDR2 SASEGT. The CDR3 DNA reads as TGTGCCAGCATAGACAGGGCGTTAGATGGCTACACCTTC. This codes for CASIDRALDGYTF.

Concerning this clonotype: Being one base from a much bigger clone, this may be a read error. The chain couples TRBV7-7 to TRBJ2-1; possible D gene TRBD2, 5 bases. The germline CDR1 and CDR2 sequences are SSHAT and FNYEAQ (reference sequence). The length of the CDR3 is 15 residues. The CDR3 spells CAGSLSPGSYNEQFF. CDR3 DNA: TGTGCTGGCAGCTTATCGCCGGGATCGTACAATGAGCAGTTCTTC. Full variable domain (rest looked up from reference TRBV7-7 and TRBJ2-1): GAGVSQSPRYKVTKRGQDVTLRCDPISSHATLYWYQQALGQGPEFLTYFNYEAQPDKSGLPSDRFSAERPEGSISTLTIQRTEQRDSAMYRCAGSLSPGSYNEQFFGPGTRLTVL.

This rearrangement joins TRBV5-1 to TRBJ2-7, with a weak D call TRBD1 (6 bases). V shed 5 bases and J shed 3 bases, with 15 bases lying between them. CDR1 is SGHRS, CDR2 YFSETQ, per germline. The CDR3 contains 14 residues. The CDR3 is CASSSSTGSYEQYF. The CDR3, as DNA: TGCGCCAGCAGTTCCTCGACAGGAAGCTACGAGCAGTACTTC.

V usage is TRBV9 and J usage is TRBJ1-1; no clear D gene. Germline CDR1 is SGDLS and CDR2 is YYNGEE. CDR3 length: 14 amino acids. Trimming pared 3 bases from V and 5 bases from J, leaving 14 bases between. The CDR3 spells CASSGRVEGTEAFF. DNA of the CDR3: TGTGCCAGCAGCGGACGAGTGGAGGGTACTGAAGCTTTCTTT.

The genes are TRBV5-1 and TRBJ2-7, with D possibly matching TRBD2 (5 bases). Germline CDR1 SGHRS, CDR2 YFSETQ. The CDR3 consists of 13 residues. Trimming shortened V by 9 bases and J by 0 bases, and 13 bases separated the two germline ends. The CDR3: CANQPGSSYEQYF. CDR3 bases: TGCGCCAACCAGCCGGGGAGCTCCTACGAGCAGTACTTC.

This clonotype has a handful of counts. V is TRBV9 and J is TRBJ2-1; D possibly corresponds to TRBD2 (5 bases). The CDR3 runs 14 residues. Germline CDR1 and CDR2: SGDLS and YYNGEE. With 4 bases removed from V and 8 bases from J, the gap between germline ends came to 16 bases. The CDR3 DNA is TGTGCCAGCAGCCCCGGACTGTGGGGTGATGAGCAGTTCTTC. Translating it yields CASSPGLWGDEQFF. Supplemented by reference TRBV9 and TRBJ2-1, the full variable domain reads DSGVTQTPKHLITATGQRVTLRCSPRSGDLSVYWYQQSLDQGLQFLIQYYNGEERAKGNILERFSAQQFPDLHSELNLSSLELGDSALYFCASSPGLWGDEQFFGPGTRLTVL.

This clonotype was recorded many times. The junction departs from the called germline gene at one end, perhaps through a read error. This chain connects TRBV7-7 to TRBJ2-2; D might be TRBD2 (5 bases). CDR1 is SSHAT, CDR2 FNYEAQ, per germline (reference sequence). This CDR3 is built from 15 residues. The CDR3 region has the DNA TGTGCTAGCAGCCCCGGAGTTGGGAGCACCGGGGAGCTGTTTTTT. Translation gives CASSPGVGSTGELFF. Looking up the rest from reference TRBV7-7 and TRBJ2-2 gives the full variable domain: GAGVSQSPRYKVTKRGQDVTLRCDPISSHATLYWYQQALGQGPEFLTYFNYEAQPDKSGLPSDRFSAERPEGSISTLTIQRTEQRDSAMYRCASSPGVGSTGELFFGEGSRLTVL.